Shown below are 30 T cell receptor beta chains from a single sample sequenced in a study of blood T cell repertoires in COVID-19. Measured with immunoSEQ multiplex PCR; TCRdb has only the in-frame clones, and not every one. Here the sample spans about 250,000 clones, 85% to 90% being singletons. The material sequenced was PBMCs or T cells enriched from blood (not recorded which). The receptors originated from a man in his forties who had recovered from COVID-19.

This sequence joins TRBV30 and TRBJ2-7; 10 positions match TRBD1. V was pared by 2 bases and J by 3 bases, with 7 bases of the junction left unmatched. Germline CDR1 GTSNPN, CDR2 SVGIG (reference sequence). The CDR3 totals 15 residues. The CDR3 nucleotides read TGTGCCTGGAGTTTACTGGACAGGGGGTACTACGAGCAGTACTTC. Protein: CAWSLLDRGYYEQYF. Together with reference TRBV30 and TRBJ2-7, the CDR3 gives the full variable domain: SQTIHQWPATLVQPVGSPLSLECTVEGTSNPNLYWYRQAAGRGLQLLFYSVGIGQISSEVPQNLSASRPQDRQFILSSKKLLLSDSGFYLCAWSLLDRGYYEQYFGPGTRLTVT.

The CDR3 here is CASTPHQEAYEQYF. The CDR3 coding sequence is TGTGCCAGCACCCCCCATCAGGAGGCCTACGAGCAGTACTTC. This chain joins TRBV11-2 and TRBJ2-7, with a tentative D call TRBD2 (5 bases). Trimming pared 7 bases from V and 2 bases from J, leaving 15 bases between. This CDR3 has 14 amino acids. Germline V gene sequence: CDR1 SGHAT, CDR2 FQNNGV.

This sequence joins TRBV6-6 and TRBJ2-7, with 8 bases matching TRBD1. Germline V gene sequence: CDR1 MNHNY, CDR2 SVGAGI (reference sequence). V gave up 6 bases and J gave up 6 bases; unmatched junction bases: 16. The CDR3 spans 16 residues. The CDR3 DNA reads as TGTGCCAGCAGACTCCCCGGGACAGGCTCTGCCGCCGAGCAGTACTTC. It is translated as CASRLPGTGSAAEQYF.

The chain carries TRBV5-1 and TRBJ2-7, with D possibly TRBD1 on 6 matching bases. Looked up from germline, CDR1 is SGHRS and CDR2 is YFSETQ. The ends were cut back, 0 bases at V and 3 bases at J, with 7 bases in the middle. The CDR3 is 13 residues long. CDR3 DNA: TGCGCCAGCAGCTTGGAGGACAGCTACGAGCAGTACTTC. Protein sequence: CASSLEDSYEQYF.

This chain uses TRBV7-8 with TRBJ2-2; possibly TRBD2 for D (7 bases). Germline lookup yields CDR1 SGHVS and CDR2 FQNEAQ. The CDR3 is 18 amino acids. The ends were cut back, 4 bases at V and 5 bases at J, with 23 bases in the middle. The CDR3 nucleotides are TGTGCCAGCAGCTCAGAATTGGGCGGGGGCGCAGGGACCGGGGAGCTGTTTTTT. It yields the protein CASSSELGGGAGTGELFF.

This clone was found a few times. The rearrangement uses TRBV2 and TRBJ1-4; perhaps TRBD1 as D (6 bases). Germline CDR1 reads SNHLY; CDR2 reads FYNNEI. Trimming stripped 6 bases from V and 0 bases from J, with 11 bases between. This CDR3 comprises 15 residues. For the CDR3, the DNA is TGTGCCAGCAGGTTTAGACAGGCAACTAATGAAAAACTGTTTTTT. This gives the protein CASRFRQATNEKLFF.

The CDR3 here is CASSQGTLAGGLGGIQYF. The CDR3 DNA reads TGTGCCAGCAGCCAGGGGACGCTAGCGGGGGGGCTGGGAGGCATTCAGTACTTC. The chain carries TRBV3-1 (or the pseudogene TRBV3-2) and TRBJ2-4; TRBD2 matches at 12 bases. V shed 3 bases, J shed 9 bases, and the junction held 15 bases outside the gene matches. Germline CDR1 and CDR2: LGHDT and YNNKEL (reference sequence). The CDR3 is made up of 18 amino acids.

The rearrangement joins TRBV9 to TRBJ2-1, with TRBD1 matching over 9 bases. CDR1 and CDR2 from the germline V gene are SGDLS and YYNGEE. V gave up 3 bases and J gave up 5 bases; unmatched junction bases: 9. This CDR3 spans 16 amino acids. CDR3 nucleotide sequence: TGTGCCAGCAGCGCCTCCGGGACAGGGCCCCACAATGAGCAGTTCTTC. It specifies CASSASGTGPHNEQFF.

The genes are TRBV6-5 and TRBJ2-7; D is possibly TRBD1 (6 bases). The CDR3 consists of 13 residues. Deletions cut 6 bases from V and 5 bases from J, with 14 bases between. Germline V gene sequence: CDR1 MNHEY, CDR2 SVGAGI. CDR3 loop: CASRDSGADEQYF. In DNA, the CDR3 is TGTGCCAGCAGGGACAGTGGCGCCGACGAGCAGTACTTC.

This clone has a handful of counts. V and J are TRBV4-3 and TRBJ1-6, with TRBD1 matching over 7 bases. Germline CDR1 and CDR2: LGHNA and YSLEER. Trimming took 7 bases from V and 7 from J; bases not matched to a gene: 7. The CDR3 loop spans 14 amino acids. CDR3 sequence (DNA): TGCGCCAGCAACCCGACAGGGCGGAATTCACCCCTCCACTTT. This encodes CASNPTGRNSPLHF.

The rearrangement links TRBV6-1 to TRBJ2-5; D is unclear. Trimming stripped 1 base from V and 1 base from J, with 4 bases between. Germline CDR1 is MNHNS and CDR2 is SASEGT. The CDR3 consists of 13 residues. This CDR3 is CASSEVFQETQYF. CDR3 in DNA: TGTGCCAGCAGTGAAGTCTTCCAAGAGACCCAGTACTTC.

V gene TRBV5-6 combines with J gene TRBJ2-5; 7 positions match TRBD2. The V and J ends lost 2 bases and 1 base, in that order; junction bases with no gene match: 2. CDR3 length: 14 residues. CDR1 is SGHDT and CDR2 is YYEEEE in the germline V gene. The CDR3 DNA follows: TGTGCCAGCAGCTTCGGGACTACCCAAGAGACCCAGTACTTC. Its translation is CASSFGTTQETQYF.

This clone was counted a single time. This rearrangement joins TRBV4-3 to TRBJ2-1, with D perhaps matching TRBD1 (5 bases). V lost 4 bases and J 6 bases, leaving 16 bases between the germline ends. The CDR3 covers 15 residues. Looked up from germline, CDR1 is LGHNA and CDR2 is YSLEER. This chain's CDR3 is CASSPLPAQGNEQFF. The CDR3 DNA reads as TGCGCCAGCAGCCCGCTCCCGGCCCAGGGCAATGAGCAGTTCTTC.

V is TRBV4-2 and J is TRBJ2-1; TRBD2 agrees at 7 bases. This CDR3 contains 15 residues. The V and J ends lost 1 base and 6 bases, in that order; junction bases with no gene match: 6. Germline V gene lookup returns CDR1 LGHNA and CDR2 YNFKEQ. The CDR3 here is CASSQALGGVNEQFF. The CDR3 bases are TGTGCCAGCAGCCAAGCCCTTGGGGGGGTCAATGAGCAGTTCTTC.

This clone appeared a few times. The chain carries TRBV6-2 or TRBV6-3 and TRBJ2-7; unclear D gene. This CDR3 spans 14 amino acids. CDR1 and CDR2 from the germline V gene are MNHEY and SVGEGT. Trimming took off 0 bases at V and 2 bases at J, with 8 bases between the two ends. CDR3 residues: CASSYSLSTYEQYF. The CDR3 bases are TGTGCCAGCAGTTACTCTCTCAGTACCTACGAGCAGTACTTC.

About this clone itself: The same CDR3 is also encoded by other DNA sequences in this sample. The chain recombines TRBV5-1 with TRBJ2-3; D gene uncertain. Germline loops: CDR1 SGHRS, CDR2 YFSETQ. V shed 2 bases and J shed 1 base, with 8 bases lying between them. This CDR3 has 14 residues. CDR3 residues: CASSLGEGTDTQYF. CDR3 sequence (DNA): TGCGCCAGCAGCTTAGGAGAGGGCACAGATACGCAGTATTTT.

This chain uses TRBV29-1 with TRBJ1-2, with TRBD1 identical over 9 bases. The CDR3 runs to 16 residues. Germline V gene lookup returns CDR1 SQVTM and CDR2 ANQGSEA. Unmatched junction bases numbered 12, after V lost 3 bases and J lost 4 bases. The CDR3 is CSVDALPATGGYGYTF. The CDR3 bases are TGCAGCGTTGACGCTCTCCCGGCGACAGGGGGCTATGGCTACACCTTC.

The rearrangement joins TRBV5-6 to TRBJ2-5; D is unresolved. The CDR3 is 13 residues long. Germline values: CDR1 SGHDT, CDR2 YYEEEE. V was pared by 7 bases and J by 5 bases, with 15 bases between. The CDR3 nucleotides read TGTGCCAGCTTACAACTTCACGGGGAGACCCAGTACTTC. Translating gives CASLQLHGETQYF.

The rearrangement links TRBV15 to TRBJ1-4; D is unclear. The CDR3 totals 15 residues. Germline assignment: CDR1 LNHNV and CDR2 YYDKDF (reference sequence). Trimming stripped 5 bases from V and 3 bases from J, with 13 bases between. The CDR3 spells CATSSRPRPNEKLFF. The CDR3 DNA is TGTGCCACCAGCTCGCGGCCTCGCCCTAATGAAAAACTGTTTTTT.

The chain joins TRBV24-1 to TRBJ2-2; TRBD2 might be the D (6 bases). This CDR3 contains 15 residues. Trimming cost V 0 bases and J 7 bases, with 11 bases left between them. In germline, CDR1 is KGHDR, CDR2 SFDVKD. The CDR3 is CATSDLHEEGGELFF. The DNA of the CDR3 is TGTGCCACCAGTGATTTGCATGAGGAGGGCGGGGAGCTGTTTTTT.

This rearrangement joins TRBV6-5 to TRBJ2-1, with 11 bases aligning to TRBD2. The V gene end was trimmed by 7 bases and the J gene end by 5 bases; junction bases not matched to a gene: 7. The CDR3 length is 15 residues. Germline CDR1 and CDR2: MNHEY and SVGAGI. CDR3: CASISASGRNNEQFF. CDR3 in DNA: TGTGCCAGCATTTCCGCTAGCGGGAGGAACAATGAGCAGTTCTTC.

The rearrangement uses TRBV9 and TRBJ2-7, with 10 bases identical to TRBD2. Germline V gene sequence: CDR1 SGDLS, CDR2 YYNGEE. This CDR3 is 16 amino acids long. Losses at the gene ends were 3 bases for V and 3 bases for J; bases not matched to a gene: 9. The CDR3 nucleotides are TGTGCCAGCAGCGCAGAACTCCCTAGCGGGGGCTACGAGCAGTACTTC. The encoded protein is CASSAELPSGGYEQYF. The whole variable domain, filled in from reference TRBV9 and TRBJ2-7, reads DSGVTQTPKHLITATGQRVTLRCSPRSGDLSVYWYQQSLDQGLQFLIQYYNGEERAKGNILERFSAQQFPDLHSELNLSSLELGDSALYFCASSAELPSGGYEQYFGPGTRLTVT.

The chain employs TRBV27 and TRBJ2-3, with D perhaps matching TRBD2 (6 bases). The CDR3 sequence is 15 residues long. The V and J ends lost 3 bases and 2 bases respectively, with 12 bases between them. Germline lookup yields CDR1 MNHEY and CDR2 SMNVEV (reference sequence). The CDR3 loop reads CASSLQGGFTDTQYF. The DNA for the CDR3 is TGTGCCAGCAGTTTGCAGGGAGGTTTCACAGATACGCAGTATTTT.

V and J are TRBV7-9 and TRBJ2-1, with no clear D. The length of the CDR3 is 15 residues. V was shortened by 4 bases and J by 6 bases, with 16 bases between the two germline ends. Germline CDR1 reads SEHNR; CDR2 reads FQNEAQ (reference sequence). Here the CDR3 reads CASSSTLERGNEQFF. The DNA of the CDR3 is TGTGCCAGCAGCTCCACCTTAGAGAGAGGCAATGAGCAGTTCTTC.

J is TRBJ2-2 and V is TRBV10-3; D is perhaps TRBD1 (7 bases). V gave up 2 bases and J gave up 6 bases, with 13 bases separating them. Germline V gives CDR1 ENHRY, CDR2 SYGVKD. The CDR3 is 15 amino acids. The CDR3 loop is CAISEDRAGPGELFF. CDR3 DNA sequence: TGTGCCATCAGTGAGGACAGGGCGGGACCCGGGGAGCTGTTTTTT.

This chain links TRBV21-1 with TRBJ2-3; the D call of TRBD2 is as the table states it, not checked on the DNA. TRBV21-1 is annotated as a pseudogene. The CDR3 has 19 amino acids. CDR3 amino acids: CASSKVDRLLAGVTDTQYF. The CDR3, as DNA: TGTGCCAGCAGCAAAGTGGACCGACTCCTAGCGGGAGTTACAGATACGCAGTATTTT.

This clone has a handful of counts. This chain uses TRBV5-1 with TRBJ1-2; 7 nucleotides align to TRBD1. From germline, CDR1 is SGHRS and CDR2 YFSETQ. This CDR3 is 15 amino acids long. The ends lost 4 bases at V and 3 bases at J; junction bases unmatched: 9. The CDR3 region is CASSPGTARDYGYTF. Written as DNA, the CDR3 is TGCGCCAGCAGCCCCGGGACAGCAAGGGACTATGGCTACACCTTC.

V usage is TRBV5-4 and J usage is TRBJ2-3; 7 bases agree with TRBD2. Per germline, CDR1 SGHNT and CDR2 YYREEE (reference sequence). The trim removed 0 bases at V and 0 bases at J, leaving 10 bases unmatched. The CDR3 consists of 18 residues. CDR3 sequence reads: CASSLGPSGGASTDTQYF. CDR3 in DNA: TGTGCCAGCAGCTTGGGTCCTAGCGGAGGTGCTAGCACAGATACGCAGTATTTT.

This clone was detected only a few times. The chain couples TRBV19 to TRBJ1-1; TRBD1 agrees at 7 bases. There are 18 residues in the CDR3. Germline-derived CDR1 and CDR2 are LNHDA and SQIVND (reference sequence). Trimming cost V 0 bases and J 2 bases; bases outside gene matches: 12. The CDR3 DNA is TGTGCCAGTAGTATAGAAAACGAGATAACAGGGGCTAACACTGAAGCTTTCTTT. This sequence encodes CASSIENEITGANTEAFF.

V is TRBV7-6 and J is TRBJ2-6; 11 bases are a match to TRBD1. Germline V CDR1 and CDR2: SGHVS, FNYEAQ. J gave up 1 base and V 5 bases, and 4 bases lay outside the gene matches. The CDR3 spans 17 residues. CDR3 protein: CASSLGQGASGANVLTF. CDR3 in DNA: TGTGCCAGCAGCCTTGGACAGGGGGCGTCTGGGGCCAACGTCCTGACTTTC. Full variable domain (missing parts from reference TRBV7-6 and TRBJ2-6): GAGVSQSPRYKVTKRGQDVALRCDPISGHVSLYWYRQALGQGPEFLTYFNYEAQQDKSGLPNDRFSAERPEGSISTLTIQRTEQRDSAMYRCASSLGQGASGANVLTFGAGSRLTVL.